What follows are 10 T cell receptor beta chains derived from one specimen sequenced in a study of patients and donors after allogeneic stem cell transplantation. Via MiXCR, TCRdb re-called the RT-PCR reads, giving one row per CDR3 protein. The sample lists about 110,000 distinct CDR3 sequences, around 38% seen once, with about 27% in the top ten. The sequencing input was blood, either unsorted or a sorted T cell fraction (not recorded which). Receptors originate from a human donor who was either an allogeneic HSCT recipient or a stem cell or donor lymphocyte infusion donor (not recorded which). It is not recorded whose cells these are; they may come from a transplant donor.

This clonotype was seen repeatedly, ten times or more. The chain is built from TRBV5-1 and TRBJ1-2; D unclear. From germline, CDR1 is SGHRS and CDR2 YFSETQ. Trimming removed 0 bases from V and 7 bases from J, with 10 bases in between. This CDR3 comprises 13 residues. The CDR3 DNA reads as TGCGCCAGCAGCTTGGAAACAGAACCTGGCTACACCTTC. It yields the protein CASSLETEPGYTF.

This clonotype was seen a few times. DNA for the CDR3: TGCAGTGCCACAAACAGGGGGGCAGCTTTCTTT. Its translation is CSATNRGAAFF. This chain joins TRBV20-1 and TRBJ1-1; 8 bases line up with TRBD1. Germline V gene sequence: CDR1 DFQATT, CDR2 SNEGSKA (reference sequence). CDR3 size: 11 residues. Trimming took 6 bases from V and 10 from J; bases not matched to a gene: 7.

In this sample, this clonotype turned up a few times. The CDR3, as DNA: TGCAGGCAAACCGAGGGGGGGAGCGGGAACACTGAAGCTTTCTTT. Translating gives CRQTEGGSGNTEAFF. The chain employs TRBV20-1 and TRBJ1-1, with D perhaps matching TRBD1 (6 bases). The CDR3 contains 15 residues. Per the germline V gene, CDR1 is DFQATT and CDR2 is SNEGSKA (reference sequence).

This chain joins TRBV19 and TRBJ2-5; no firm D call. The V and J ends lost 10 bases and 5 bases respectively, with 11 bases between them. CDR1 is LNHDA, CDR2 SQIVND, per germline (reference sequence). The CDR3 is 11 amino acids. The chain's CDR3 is CATRVRETQYF. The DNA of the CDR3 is TGTGCCACTCGCGTTCGGGAGACCCAGTACTTC.

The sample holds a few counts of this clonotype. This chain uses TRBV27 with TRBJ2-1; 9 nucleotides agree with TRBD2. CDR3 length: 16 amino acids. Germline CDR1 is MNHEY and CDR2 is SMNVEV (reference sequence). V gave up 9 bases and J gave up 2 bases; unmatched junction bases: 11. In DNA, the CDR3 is TGTGCCAGTTCCTTAGTTGGGACTAGCCCCTACAATGAGCAGTTCTTC. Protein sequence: CASSLVGTSPYNEQFF.

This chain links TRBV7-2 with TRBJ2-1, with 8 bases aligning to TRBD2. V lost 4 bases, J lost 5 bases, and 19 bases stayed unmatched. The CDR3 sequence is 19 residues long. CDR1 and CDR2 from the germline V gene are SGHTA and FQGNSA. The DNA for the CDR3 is TGTGCCAGCAGCTATCATCCAGGGTTAGCGGGGACGCCGGACAATGAGCAGTTCTTC. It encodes CASSYHPGLAGTPDNEQFF.

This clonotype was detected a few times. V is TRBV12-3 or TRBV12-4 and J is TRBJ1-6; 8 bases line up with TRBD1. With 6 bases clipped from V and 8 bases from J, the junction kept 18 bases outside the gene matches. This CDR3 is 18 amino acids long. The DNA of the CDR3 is TGTGCCAGCAGCTATTACCACTATAAGACAGGGGCGCATTCACCCCTCCACTTT. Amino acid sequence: CASSYYHYKTGAHSPLHF.

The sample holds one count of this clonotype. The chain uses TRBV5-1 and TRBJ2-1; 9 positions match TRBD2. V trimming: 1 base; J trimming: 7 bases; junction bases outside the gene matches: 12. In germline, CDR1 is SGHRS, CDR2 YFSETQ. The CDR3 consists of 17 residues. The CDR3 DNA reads TGCGCCAGCAGCTTGAATTTAGCGGGAGCGCTGGGGAATGAGCAGTTCTTC. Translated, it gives CASSLNLAGALGNEQFF. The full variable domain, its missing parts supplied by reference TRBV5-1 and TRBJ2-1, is KAGVTQTPRYLIKTRGQQVTLSCSPISGHRSVSWYQQTPGQGLQFLFEYFSETQRNKGNFPGRFSGRQFSNSRSEMNVSTLELGDSALYLCASSLNLAGALGNEQFFGPGTRLTVL.

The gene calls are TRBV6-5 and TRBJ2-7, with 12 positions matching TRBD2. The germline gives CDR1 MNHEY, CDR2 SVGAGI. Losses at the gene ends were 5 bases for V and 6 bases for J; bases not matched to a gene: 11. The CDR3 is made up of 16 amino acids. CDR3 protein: CASSRSRLAGVPEQYF. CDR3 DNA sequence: TGTGCCAGCAGTCGGAGCCGACTAGCGGGAGTCCCCGAGCAGTACTTC.

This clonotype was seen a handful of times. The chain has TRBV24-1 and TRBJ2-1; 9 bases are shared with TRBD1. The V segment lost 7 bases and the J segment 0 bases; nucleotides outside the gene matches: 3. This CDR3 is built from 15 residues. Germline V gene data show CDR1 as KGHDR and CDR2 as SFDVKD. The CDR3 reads CATSGQGSSYNEQFF. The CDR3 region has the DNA TGTGCCACCAGCGGACAGGGGAGCTCCTACAATGAGCAGTTCTTC.